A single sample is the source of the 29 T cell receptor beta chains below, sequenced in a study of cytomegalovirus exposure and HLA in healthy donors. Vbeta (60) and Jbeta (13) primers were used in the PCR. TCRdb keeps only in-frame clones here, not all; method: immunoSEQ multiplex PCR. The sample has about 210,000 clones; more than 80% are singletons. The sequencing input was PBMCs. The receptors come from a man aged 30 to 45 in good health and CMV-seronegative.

In DNA, the CDR3 is TGTGCCAGCAGCTTGGGGGGACTAGCGGGGGGGCGGGAGACCCAGTACTTC. This encodes CASSLGGLAGGRETQYF. The J gene is TRBJ2-5, the V gene TRBV5-5, with 16 bases that match TRBD2. Trimming cost V 0 bases and J 5 bases; bases outside gene matches: 4. The germline CDR1 and CDR2 sequences are SGHKS and YYEKEE (reference sequence). The CDR3 has 17 amino acids.

The DNA for the CDR3 is TGTGCCAGCAGCTTCGGAGGGACTTGGAACACTGAAGCTTTCTTT. It encodes CASSFGGTWNTEAFF. The chain uses TRBV7-9 and TRBJ1-1; a possible D gene is TRBD1 (5 bases). The V end was cut by 3 bases, the J end by 1 base, with 12 bases between. This CDR3 region has 15 residues. Germline V lookup: CDR1 SEHNR, CDR2 FQNEAQ (reference sequence).

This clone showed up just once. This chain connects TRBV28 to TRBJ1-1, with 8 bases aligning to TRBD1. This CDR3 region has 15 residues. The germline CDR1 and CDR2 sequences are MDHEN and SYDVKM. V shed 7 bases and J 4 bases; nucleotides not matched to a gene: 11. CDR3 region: CASNRDRLGSTEAFF. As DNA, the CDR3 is TGTGCCAGCAACCGGGACAGGCTAGGGTCCACTGAAGCTTTCTTT. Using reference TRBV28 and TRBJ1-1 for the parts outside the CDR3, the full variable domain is DVKVTQSSRYLVKRTGEKVFLECVQDMDHENMFWYRQDPGLGLRLIYFSYDVKMKEKGDIPEGYSVSREKKERFSLILESASTNQTSMYLCASNRDRLGSTEAFFGQGTRLTVV.

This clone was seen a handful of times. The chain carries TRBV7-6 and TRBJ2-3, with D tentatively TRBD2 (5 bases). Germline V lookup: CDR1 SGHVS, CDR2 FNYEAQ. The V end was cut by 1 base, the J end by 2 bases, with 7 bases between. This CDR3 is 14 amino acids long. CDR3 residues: CASSLEDSTDTQYF. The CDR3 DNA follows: TGTGCCAGCAGCTTAGAGGACTCCACAGATACGCAGTATTTT. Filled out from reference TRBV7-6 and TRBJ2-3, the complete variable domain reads GAGVSQSPRYKVTKRGQDVALRCDPISGHVSLYWYRQALGQGPEFLTYFNYEAQQDKSGLPNDRFSAERPEGSISTLTIQRTEQRDSAMYRCASSLEDSTDTQYFGPGTRLTVL.

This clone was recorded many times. The CDR3: CASSSPLAGTEAFF. CDR3 in DNA: TGTGCCAGCAGCTCTCCCCTCGCGGGGACTGAAGCTTTCTTT. The chain carries TRBV7-8 and TRBJ1-1; D uncertain. The CDR3 covers 14 residues. Trimming pared 4 bases from V and 5 bases from J, leaving 14 bases between. The germline V gene encodes CDR1 SGHVS and CDR2 FQNEAQ.

The CDR3 coding sequence is TGTGCCAGCAGCCGGACAGGGGCGATAGCAACTAATGAAAAACTGTTTTTT. Translation: CASSRTGAIATNEKLFF. The chain uses TRBV11-2 and TRBJ1-4; 9 positions agree with TRBD1. The CDR3 extends over 17 amino acids. V trimming: 5 bases; J trimming: 0 bases; junction bases outside the gene matches: 7. Germline V gene lookup returns CDR1 SGHAT and CDR2 FQNNGV.

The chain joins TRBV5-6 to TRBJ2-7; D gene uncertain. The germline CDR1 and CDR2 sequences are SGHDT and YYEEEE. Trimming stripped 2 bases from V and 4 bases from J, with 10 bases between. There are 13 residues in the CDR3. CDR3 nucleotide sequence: TGTGCCAGCAGCTTTGGCAGGCCGTACGAGCAGTACTTC. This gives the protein CASSFGRPYEQYF.

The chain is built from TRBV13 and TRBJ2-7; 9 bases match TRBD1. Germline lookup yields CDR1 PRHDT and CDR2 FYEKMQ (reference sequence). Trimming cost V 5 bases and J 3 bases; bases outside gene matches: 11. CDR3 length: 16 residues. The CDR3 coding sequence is TGTGCCAGCAGCATTGCCCAGGACAGGGGTTTCTACGAGCAGTACTTC. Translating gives CASSIAQDRGFYEQYF. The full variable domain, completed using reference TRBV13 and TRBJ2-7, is AAGVIQSPRHLIKEKRETATLKCYPIPRHDTVYWYQQGPGQDPQFLISFYEKMQSDKGSIPDRFSAQQFSDYHSELNMSSLELGDSALYFCASSIAQDRGFYEQYFGPGTRLTVT.

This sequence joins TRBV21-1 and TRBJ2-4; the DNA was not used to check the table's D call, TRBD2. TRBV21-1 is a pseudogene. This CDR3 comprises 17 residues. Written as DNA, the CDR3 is TGTGCCAGCAGCAAGTTGCGACGGGGGGTAGCCAAAAACATTCAGTACTTC. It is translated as CASSKLRRGVAKNIQYF.

This CDR3 reads CASSELRDRVHEQYF. In DNA form, the CDR3 reads TGTGCCAGCAGCGAGCTCCGGGACAGGGTCCACGAGCAGTACTTC. This rearrangement joins TRBV28 to TRBJ2-7; 9 bases align to TRBD1. J lost 5 bases, V lost 6 bases, and 11 bases had no gene match. This CDR3 is 15 amino acids long. The germline gives CDR1 MDHEN, CDR2 SYDVKM. The whole variable domain, filled in from reference TRBV28 and TRBJ2-7, reads DVKVTQSSRYLVKRTGEKVFLECVQDMDHENMFWYRQDPGLGLRLIYFSYDVKMKEKGDIPEGYSVSREKKERFSLILESASTNQTSMYLCASSELRDRVHEQYFGPGTRLTVT.

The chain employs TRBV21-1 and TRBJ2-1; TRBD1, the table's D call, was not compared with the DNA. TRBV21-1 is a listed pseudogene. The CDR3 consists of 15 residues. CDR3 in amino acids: CASGFYRPPWDEQFF. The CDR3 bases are TGTGCCAGCGGGTTTTACAGGCCCCCATGGGATGAGCAGTTCTTC.

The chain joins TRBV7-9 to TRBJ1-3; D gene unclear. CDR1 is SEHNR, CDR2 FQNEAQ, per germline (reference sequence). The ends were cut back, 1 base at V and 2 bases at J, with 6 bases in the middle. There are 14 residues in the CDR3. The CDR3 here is CASSLGSAGNTIYF. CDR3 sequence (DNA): TGTGCCAGCAGCTTAGGCAGTGCTGGAAACACCATATATTTT.

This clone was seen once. The CDR3 is CASSSKRGGVTDTQYF. The CDR3 coding sequence is TGTGCCAGCAGCTCCAAGCGGGGGGGCGTTACAGATACGCAGTATTTT. The genes are TRBV5-4 and TRBJ2-3, with 10 bases lining up with TRBD2. V was clipped by 3 bases and J by 3 bases; unmatched bases: 7. CDR3 size: 16 residues. Germline CDR1 SGHNT, CDR2 YYREEE (reference sequence).

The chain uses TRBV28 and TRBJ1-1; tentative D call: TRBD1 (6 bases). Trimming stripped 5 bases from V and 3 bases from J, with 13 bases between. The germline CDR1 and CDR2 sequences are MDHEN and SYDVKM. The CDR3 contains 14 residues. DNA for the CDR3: TGTGCCAGCAGTCTCGACAGGTACGACACTGAAGCTTTCTTT. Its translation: CASSLDRYDTEAFF.

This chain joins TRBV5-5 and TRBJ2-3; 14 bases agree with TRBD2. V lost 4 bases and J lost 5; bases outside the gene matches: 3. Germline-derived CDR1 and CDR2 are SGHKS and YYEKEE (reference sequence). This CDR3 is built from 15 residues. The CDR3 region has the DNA TGTGCCAGCAGCCCAGGACTAGCGGGGGGAGATACGCAGTATTTT. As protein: CASSPGLAGGDTQYF.

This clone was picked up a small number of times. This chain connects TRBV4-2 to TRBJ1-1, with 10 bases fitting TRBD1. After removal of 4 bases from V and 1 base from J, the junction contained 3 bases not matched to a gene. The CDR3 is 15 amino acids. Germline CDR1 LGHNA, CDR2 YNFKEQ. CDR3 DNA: TGTGCCAGCAGCCTGACAGGGGGCGCGAACACTGAAGCTTTCTTT. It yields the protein CASSLTGGANTEAFF.

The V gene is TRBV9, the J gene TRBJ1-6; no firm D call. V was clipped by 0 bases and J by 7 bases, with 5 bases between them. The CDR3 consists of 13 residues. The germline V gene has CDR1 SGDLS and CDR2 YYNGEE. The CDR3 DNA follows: TGTGCCAGCAGCGTAGAGGAGAATTCACCCCTCCACTTT. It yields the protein CASSVEENSPLHF.

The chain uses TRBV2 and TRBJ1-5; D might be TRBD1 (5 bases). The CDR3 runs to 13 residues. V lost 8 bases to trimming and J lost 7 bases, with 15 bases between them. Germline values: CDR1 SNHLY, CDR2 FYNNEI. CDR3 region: CASGGTPVQPQHF. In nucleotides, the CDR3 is TGTGCCAGCGGTGGGACTCCCGTCCAGCCCCAGCATTTT.

The CDR3, as DNA: TGTGCCAGCAGTGAGTTACTAGGGAGCCAAGAGACCCAGTACTTC. This encodes CASSELLGSQETQYF. The genes are TRBV2 and TRBJ2-5; perhaps TRBD2 as D (5 bases). The CDR3 loop spans 15 amino acids. Germline V lookup: CDR1 SNHLY, CDR2 FYNNEI. V was clipped by 3 bases and J by 1 base, with 12 bases between them.

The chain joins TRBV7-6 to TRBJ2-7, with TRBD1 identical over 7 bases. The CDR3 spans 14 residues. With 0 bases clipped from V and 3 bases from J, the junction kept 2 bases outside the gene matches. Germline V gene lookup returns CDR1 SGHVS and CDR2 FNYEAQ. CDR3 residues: CASSLAGQHYEQYF. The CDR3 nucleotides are TGTGCCAGCAGCTTAGCGGGACAGCACTACGAGCAGTACTTC.

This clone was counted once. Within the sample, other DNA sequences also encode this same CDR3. The CDR3 DNA reads TGCGCCAGCAGCTCCTTAGCGGGGGGGACAGATACGCAGTATTTT. Translation gives CASSSLAGGTDTQYF. V usage is TRBV5-1 and J usage is TRBJ2-3; 11 bases line up with TRBD2. CDR1 is SGHRS, CDR2 YFSETQ, per germline. With V trimmed by 3 bases and J by 3 bases, 3 bases remained unmatched. This CDR3 contains 15 residues.

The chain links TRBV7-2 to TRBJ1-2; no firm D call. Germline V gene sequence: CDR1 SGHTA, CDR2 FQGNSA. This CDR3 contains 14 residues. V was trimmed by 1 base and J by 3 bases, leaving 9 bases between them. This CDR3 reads CASSLDPGDYGYTF. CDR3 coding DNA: TGTGCCAGCAGCTTAGACCCAGGCGACTATGGCTACACCTTC.

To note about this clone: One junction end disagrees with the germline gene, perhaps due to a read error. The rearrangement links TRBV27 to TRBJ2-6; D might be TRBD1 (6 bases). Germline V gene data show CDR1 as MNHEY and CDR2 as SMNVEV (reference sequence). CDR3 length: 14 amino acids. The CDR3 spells CASRDSSGASVLTF. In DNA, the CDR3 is TGTGCCAGCAGGGACAGCTCTGGGGCCAGCGTCCTGACTTTC.

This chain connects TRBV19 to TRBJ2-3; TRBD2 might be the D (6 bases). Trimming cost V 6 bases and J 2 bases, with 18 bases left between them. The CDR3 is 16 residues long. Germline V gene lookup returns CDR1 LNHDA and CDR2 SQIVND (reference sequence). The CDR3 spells CASSVPRRGNTDTQYF. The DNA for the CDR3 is TGTGCCAGTAGCGTTCCTAGGCGGGGAAACACAGATACGCAGTATTTT.

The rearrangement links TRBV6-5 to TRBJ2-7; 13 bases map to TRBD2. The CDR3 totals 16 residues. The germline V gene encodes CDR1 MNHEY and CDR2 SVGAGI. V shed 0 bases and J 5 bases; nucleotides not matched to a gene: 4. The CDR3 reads CASSYSGTSGVDEQYF. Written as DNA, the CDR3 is TGTGCCAGCAGTTACTCGGGGACTAGCGGGGTGGACGAGCAGTACTTC.

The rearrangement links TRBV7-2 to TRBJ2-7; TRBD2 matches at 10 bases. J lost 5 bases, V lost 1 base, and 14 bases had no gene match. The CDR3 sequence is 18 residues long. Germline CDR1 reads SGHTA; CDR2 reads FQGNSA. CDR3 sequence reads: CASSLELAGFSSKDEQYF. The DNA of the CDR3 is TGTGCCAGCAGCTTAGAACTAGCGGGGTTCTCAAGTAAGGACGAGCAGTACTTC.

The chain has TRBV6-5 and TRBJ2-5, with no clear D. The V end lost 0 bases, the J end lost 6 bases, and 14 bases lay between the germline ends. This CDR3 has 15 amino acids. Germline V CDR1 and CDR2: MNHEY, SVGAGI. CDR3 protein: CASSYSTAPDKTQYF. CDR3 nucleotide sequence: TGTGCCAGCAGTTACTCGACTGCACCGGATAAGACCCAGTACTTC.

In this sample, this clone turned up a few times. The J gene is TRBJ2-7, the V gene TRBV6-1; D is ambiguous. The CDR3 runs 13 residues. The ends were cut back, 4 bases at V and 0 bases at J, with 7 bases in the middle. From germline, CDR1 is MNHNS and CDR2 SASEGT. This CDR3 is CASSVENSYEQYF. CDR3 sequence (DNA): TGTGCCAGCAGTGTAGAAAACTCCTACGAGCAGTACTTC.

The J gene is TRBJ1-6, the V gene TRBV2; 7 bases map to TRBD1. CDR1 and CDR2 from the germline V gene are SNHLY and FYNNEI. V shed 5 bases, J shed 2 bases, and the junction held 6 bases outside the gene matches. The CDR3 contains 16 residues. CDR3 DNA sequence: TGTGCCAGCAGTCAAGGGGGGACAGCCTATAATTCACCCCTCCACTTT. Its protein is CASSQGGTAYNSPLHF.